A selection of T cell receptor beta chains follows, all from one sample in a study of regulatory T cells in long-lasting Graves disease. Using its own MiXCR run on the multiplex PCR reads, TCRdb lists one record per CDR3 protein. Here the sample spans around 250,000 distinct CDR3 sequences, 15% to 20% being singletons. The same sample was also used in a study of T cells in Graves' hyperthyroidism and ophthalmopathy.

Sequences were derived from peripheral blood mononuclear cells (PBMCs), sampled at new diagnosis, from a patient treated with antithyroid drugs. The receptor source for this set is a woman in her twenties or thirties with Graves disease. CDR3s include the opening cysteine and the closing phenylalanine or tryptophan. A D gene is named only where the DNA matches it firmly. Clone size is given for some rows only: seen once, a few or many times, or a class if the clone is expanded.

d_call: NA; clone_size: NA; j_call: TRBJ2-3; v_call: TRBV5-1; cdr3_aa: CASSLGLGGGADTQYF; cdr3_nt: TGCGCCAGCAGCTTGGGCCTCGGGGGCGGCGCAGATACGCAGTATTTT
d_call: NA; clone_size: many; j_call: TRBJ2-2; v_call: TRBV7-3; cdr3_aa: CASSPQGSGNTGELFF; cdr3_nt: TGTGCCAGCAGCCCGCAGGGTAGCGGGAACACCGGGGAGCTGTTTTTT
d_call: NA; clone_size: few; j_call: TRBJ2-5; v_call: TRBV29-1; cdr3_aa: CSGGFWETQYF; cdr3_nt: TGCAGCGGTGGCTTCTGGGAGACCCAGTACTTC
d_call: NA; clone_size: many; j_call: TRBJ2-7; v_call: TRBV7-2; cdr3_aa: CASSLDEGFHYEQYF; cdr3_nt: TGTGCCAGCAGCTTAGACGAAGGATTCCACTACGAGCAGTACTTC
d_call: NA; clone_size: many; j_call: TRBJ2-7; v_call: TRBV20-1; cdr3_aa: CSARVGNYEQYF; cdr3_nt: TGCAGTGCTAGAGTTGGCAACTACGAGCAGTACTTC
d_call: TRBD1; clone_size: many; j_call: TRBJ2-7; v_call: TRBV19; cdr3_aa: CASSTNRGYEQYF; cdr3_nt: TGTGCCAGTAGTACGAACAGGGGCTACGAGCAGTACTTC
d_call: TRBD1; clone_size: NA; j_call: TRBJ2-1; v_call: TRBV4-1; cdr3_aa: CASSQIGLGQRDNEQFF; cdr3_nt: TGCGCCAGCAGCCAAATCGGCTTGGGACAGAGAGACAATGAGCAGTTCTTC
d_call: NA; clone_size: many; j_call: TRBJ2-5; v_call: TRBV20-1; cdr3_aa: CSATGETQYF; cdr3_nt: TGCAGTGCTACAGGCGAGACCCAGTACTTC
d_call: NA; clone_size: many; j_call: TRBJ1-6; v_call: TRBV18; cdr3_aa: CASSIGADHNSPLHF; cdr3_nt: TGTGCCAGCTCAATTGGAGCCGACCATAATTCACCCCTCCACTTT
d_call: NA; clone_size: many; j_call: TRBJ1-4; v_call: TRBV27; cdr3_aa: CASSWGVANEKLFF; cdr3_nt: TGTGCCAGCAGTTGGGGAGTAGCTAATGAAAAACTGTTTTTT
d_call: TRBD1; clone_size: many; j_call: TRBJ1-5; v_call: TRBV7-9; cdr3_aa: CASSKTGGNQPQHF; cdr3_nt: TGTGCCAGCAGCAAGACAGGGGGCAATCAGCCCCAGCATTTT
d_call: NA; clone_size: many; j_call: TRBJ1-2; v_call: TRBV10-3; cdr3_aa: CAISETQDGYTF; cdr3_nt: TGTGCCATCAGTGAGACACAAGATGGCTACACCTTC
d_call: TRBD2; clone_size: NA; j_call: TRBJ2-5; v_call: TRBV7-2; cdr3_aa: CASSLVGTSGGPEF; cdr3_nt: TGTGCCAGCAGCTTAGTAGGGACTAGCGGGGGCCCGGAGTTC
d_call: NA; clone_size: NA; j_call: TRBJ2-1; v_call: TRBV5-4; cdr3_aa: CASRRDSYSYNEQFF; cdr3_nt: TGTGCCAGCAGGAGGGACTCCTACTCCTACAATGAGCAGTTCTTC
d_call: TRBD1; clone_size: many; j_call: TRBJ2-1; v_call: TRBV7-9; cdr3_aa: CASIDRGEQFF; cdr3_nt: TGTGCCAGCATCGACAGGGGTGAGCAGTTCTTC
d_call: TRBD2; clone_size: many; j_call: TRBJ2-7; v_call: TRBV12-3/TRBV12-4; cdr3_aa: CASSSGAGVYF; cdr3_nt: TGTGCCAGCAGTTCCGGAGCGGGGGTGTACTTC
d_call: NA; clone_size: many; j_call: TRBJ1-1; v_call: TRBV5-1; cdr3_aa: CASSYDSLQAFF; cdr3_nt: TGCGCCAGCAGCTACGACAGCCTTCAAGCTTTCTTT
d_call: NA; clone_size: NA; j_call: TRBJ1-1; v_call: TRBV28; cdr3_aa: CASSYREGLEAFF; cdr3_nt: TGTGCCAGCAGTTACAGGGAAGGCCTTGAAGCTTTCTTT
d_call: NA; clone_size: NA; j_call: TRBJ1-6; v_call: TRBV7-8; cdr3_aa: CASSPIRSSYNSPLHF; cdr3_nt: TGTGCCAGCAGCCCTATTCGTAGCTCCTATAATTCACCCCTCCACTTT
d_call: NA; clone_size: many; j_call: TRBJ2-2; v_call: TRBV6-1; cdr3_aa: CASSESWAGELFF; cdr3_nt: TGTGCCAGCAGTGAATCCTGGGCGGGGGAGCTGTTTTTT
d_call: NA; clone_size: many; j_call: TRBJ2-7; v_call: TRBV7-9; cdr3_aa: CASSGRVAYEQYF; cdr3_nt: TGTGCCAGCAGCGGCAGGGTCGCATACGAGCAGTACTTC
d_call: TRBD1; clone_size: NA; j_call: TRBJ1-5; v_call: TRBV27; cdr3_aa: CASSLNRGRQPQHF; cdr3_nt: TGTGCCAGCAGTCTCAACAGGGGAAGGCAGCCCCAGCATTTT
d_call: TRBD1; clone_size: NA; j_call: TRBJ1-1; v_call: TRBV6-2/TRBV6-3; cdr3_aa: CASSSRTGRGAFF; cdr3_nt: TGTGCCAGCAGTAGTCGGACAGGGAGGGGAGCTTTCTTT
d_call: NA; clone_size: many; j_call: TRBJ2-7; v_call: TRBV5-1; cdr3_aa: CASSSGVGTSYEQYF; cdr3_nt: TGCGCCAGCAGCTCAGGGGTGGGTACCTCCTACGAGCAGTACTTC
d_call: TRBD2; clone_size: many; j_call: TRBJ2-5; v_call: TRBV7-9; cdr3_aa: CASSPAGTSLRQETQYF; cdr3_nt: TGTGCCAGCAGCCCAGCGGGGACTAGCTTACGCCAAGAGACCCAGTACTTC
d_call: TRBD2; clone_size: many; j_call: TRBJ2-1; v_call: TRBV6-2/TRBV6-3; cdr3_aa: CASSYRFGGRTGGYNEQFF; cdr3_nt: TGTGCCAGCAGTTACCGCTTTGGTGGGAGGACGGGGGGCTACAATGAGCAGTTCTTC
d_call: NA; clone_size: NA; j_call: TRBJ1-4; v_call: TRBV27; cdr3_aa: CASSTDGTLEKLFF; cdr3_nt: TGTGCCAGCAGCACCGACGGGACCCTTGAAAAACTGTTTTTT
d_call: TRBD1; clone_size: many; j_call: TRBJ1-1; v_call: TRBV7-9; cdr3_aa: CASSLGRYRGPVRAEAFF; cdr3_nt: TGTGCCAGCAGCTTAGGGCGCTACAGGGGGCCGGTTCGCGCTGAAGCTTTCTTT
d_call: NA; clone_size: many; j_call: TRBJ2-7; v_call: TRBV6-1; cdr3_aa: CASSEARGSYEQYF; cdr3_nt: TGTGCCAGCAGTGAAGCACGGGGCTCCTACGAGCAGTACTTC
d_call: TRBD2; clone_size: many; j_call: TRBJ2-1; v_call: TRBV7-3; cdr3_aa: CASSPTNAGGPRFF; cdr3_nt: TGTGCCAGCAGTCCTACTAACGCGGGGGGGCCCCGGTTCTTC
d_call: NA; clone_size: NA; j_call: TRBJ2-7; v_call: TRBV12-5; cdr3_aa: CASGLDGSYEQYF; cdr3_nt: TGTGCTAGTGGTTTGGACGGATCCTACGAGCAGTACTTC
d_call: TRBD2; clone_size: many; j_call: TRBJ2-1; v_call: TRBV24-1; cdr3_aa: CATSDPRTSGDNEQFF; cdr3_nt: TGTGCCACCAGTGACCCTAGGACTAGCGGGGACAATGAGCAGTTCTTC
d_call: NA; clone_size: many; j_call: TRBJ1-4; v_call: TRBV20-1; cdr3_aa: CSASLRPGLGEKLFF; cdr3_nt: TGCAGTGCTTCACTTAGGCCCGGACTCGGTGAAAAACTGTTTTTT
d_call: NA; clone_size: NA; j_call: TRBJ1-1; v_call: TRBV3-1; cdr3_aa: CASSLRGPNEAFF; cdr3_nt: TGTGCCAGCAGCCTCCGAGGGCCAAATGAAGCTTTCTTT
d_call: NA; clone_size: many; j_call: TRBJ1-1; v_call: TRBV16; cdr3_aa: CASSLSGTEAFF; cdr3_nt: TGTGCCAGCAGCCTCTCTGGCACTGAAGCTTTCTTT
d_call: TRBD1; clone_size: many; j_call: TRBJ1-3; v_call: TRBV18; cdr3_aa: CASSRQGGPSGNTIYF; cdr3_nt: TGTGCCAGCTCACGACAGGGGGGACCCTCTGGAAACACCATATATTTT
d_call: NA; clone_size: many; j_call: TRBJ1-6; v_call: TRBV9; cdr3_aa: CASSVGGADSPLHF; cdr3_nt: TGTGCCAGCAGCGTAGGAGGGGCTGATTCACCCCTCCACTTT
d_call: TRBD2; clone_size: many; j_call: TRBJ2-4; v_call: TRBV11-1; cdr3_aa: CASSLGSGGADIQYF; cdr3_nt: TGTGCCAGCAGCTTAGGTAGCGGGGGGGCAGACATTCAGTACTTC
d_call: NA; clone_size: few; j_call: TRBJ2-2; v_call: TRBV11-2; cdr3_aa: CASSLVGGWDGNTGELFF; cdr3_nt: TGTGCCAGCAGCTTAGTGGGGGGATGGGACGGGAACACCGGGGAGCTGTTTTTT
d_call: NA; clone_size: many; j_call: TRBJ1-2; v_call: TRBV19; cdr3_aa: CASSADGLIYGYTF; cdr3_nt: TGTGCCAGTAGCGCAGACGGACTCATCTATGGCTACACCTTC